This T cell receptor beta chain emerged from a study of blood T cell repertoires in COVID-19. The overall study: Nucleic acid was either cDNA or gDNA, and it came from T cells, B-cell-depleted T cells, or PBMCs.

There are 16 residues in the CDR3. The germline V and J ends were trimmed by 6 bases and 1 base, with 18 bases remaining between them. Germline V gene lookup returns CDR1 SEHNR and CDR2 FQNEAQ (reference sequence). Study processing details: Amplified reference gene primers provided the basis for estimating nucleated cell counts. Using immunoSEQ multiplex PCR, the repertoire was profiled, and TCRdb retains in-frame clones only, with some absent. The D gene and trimming were derived from the DNA, and the V and J assignments and clone size from that table. The table records under 250,000 clones, roughly 88% of them present only once.

This TCR was recovered from a man aged 80 or over with acute or convalescent COVID-19. The rearrangement joins TRBV7-9 to TRBJ1-1; possible D gene TRBD1, 5 bases. The material sequenced was peripheral blood. The chain's CDR3 is CASRAPGGIPNTEAFF. The CDR3 nucleotides are TGTGCCAGCAGGGCTCCGGGGGGAATACCGAACACTGAAGCTTTCTTT. Full variable domain (outside the CDR3, taken from reference TRBV7-9 and TRBJ1-1): DTGVSQNPRHKITKRGQNVTFRCDPISEHNRLYWYRQTLGQGPEFLTYFQNEAQLEKSRLLSDRFSAERPKGSFSTLEIQRTEQGDSAMYLCASRAPGGIPNTEAFFGQGTRLTVV.